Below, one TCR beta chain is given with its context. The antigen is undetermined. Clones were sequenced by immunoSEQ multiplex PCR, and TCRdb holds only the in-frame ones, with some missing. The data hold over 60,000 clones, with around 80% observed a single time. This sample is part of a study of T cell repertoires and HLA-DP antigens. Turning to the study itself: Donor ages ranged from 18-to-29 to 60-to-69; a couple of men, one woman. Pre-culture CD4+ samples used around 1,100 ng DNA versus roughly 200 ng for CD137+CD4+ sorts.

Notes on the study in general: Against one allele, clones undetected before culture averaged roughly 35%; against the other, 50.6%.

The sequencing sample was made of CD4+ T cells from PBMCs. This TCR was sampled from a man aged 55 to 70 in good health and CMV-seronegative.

CDR3 amino acids: CASSTGGGRQETQYF. CDR3 in DNA: TGCGCCAGCAGCACAGGCGGGGGCAGGCAAGAGACCCAGTACTTC. V usage is TRBV5-1 and J usage is TRBJ2-5; D is perhaps TRBD2 (7 bases). Germline values: CDR1 SGHRS, CDR2 YFSETQ. Trimming shortened V by 4 bases and J by 2 bases, and 15 bases separated the two germline ends. This CDR3 contains 15 residues.